Sequencing of this T cell receptor (beta chain) was carried out in a study of graft-versus-host responses after intestinal transplantation. Study context: Induction using anti-thymocyte globulin, followed by tacrolimus and steroids for 2 to 4 years, was given to all recipients.

Study-level findings and limits: Those patients showing graft-donor T cell macrochimerism displayed high graft-versus-host to host-versus-graft clonal ratios in allografts. Early post-transplant HvG declines tracked with peak circulating GvH clone levels.

After removal of 3 bases from V and 4 bases from J, the junction contained 9 bases not matched to a gene. The CDR3 extends over 17 amino acids. Looked up from germline, CDR1 is KGHSH and CDR2 is LQKENI. Notes on this clone: Antigen unknown.

This table comes from immunoSEQ multiplex PCR, and its TCRdb copy is limited to in-frame clones, with some not included. The profile shows 98,000 or so clones, about 90% of them singletons. This specimen consisted of unstimulated CD4+ T cells sorted from spleen or lymph node cells, obtained before intestinal transplant. The chain uses TRBV18 and TRBJ2-1, with 10 bases aligning to TRBD1. The receptor comes from a human donor who received an intestinal transplant. CDR3 region: CASSPRLGQGRYNEQFF. As DNA, the CDR3 is TGTGCCAGCTCACCCAGACTGGGACAGGGGAGGTACAATGAGCAGTTCTTC.